The 20 T cell receptor beta chains given below trace back to one sample, sequenced in a study of CD8+ T cells in alopecia areata. Treatment given: oral pan-JAK inhibitor, 5-10 mg twice daily. RNA was extracted and reverse transcribed into cDNA as the sequencing template. Sequencing was performed with immunoSEQ multiplex PCR; in TCRdb, only in-frame clones are kept and a portion is missing. The sample lists approximately 200,000 clones, more than 45% occurring once. Source: CD4+ T cells sorted from blood, taken at week 24, from a patient treated with tofacitinib. These receptors were collected from a human donor with alopecia areata.

The genes are TRBV4-1 and TRBJ1-2; D is unresolved. Germline V CDR1 and CDR2: MGHRA, YSYEKL. V lost 1 base and J lost 8, with 11 bases in between. This CDR3 region has 13 residues. The CDR3 DNA reads TGCGCCAGCAGCCAAGTGGCCTCTGGGGGCTACACCTTC. Translation gives CASSQVASGGYTF.

V gene TRBV11-2 combines with J gene TRBJ2-3; D gene unclear. The V end was cut by 0 bases, the J end by 0 bases, with 4 bases between. The CDR3 has 14 residues. Germline-derived CDR1 and CDR2 are SGHAT and FQNNGV. The CDR3 DNA sequence: TGTGCCAGCAGCTTAGACCCGAGCACAGATACGCAGTATTTT. Protein: CASSLDPSTDTQYF.

This chain joins TRBV18 and TRBJ2-1, with 8 bases identical to TRBD2. V trimming: 0 bases; J trimming: 8 bases; junction bases outside the gene matches: 9. Germline values: CDR1 KGHSH, CDR2 LQKENI. The CDR3 runs to 16 residues. CDR3 in amino acids: CASSPPSGGIRDEQFF. The DNA for the CDR3 is TGTGCCAGCTCACCACCTTCGGGGGGGATTAGGGATGAGCAGTTCTTC.

The J gene is TRBJ2-7, the V gene TRBV11-2; TRBD1 agrees at 7 bases. Germline V gene lookup returns CDR1 SGHAT and CDR2 FQNNGV. The V gene end was trimmed by 8 bases and the J gene end by 2 bases; junction bases not matched to a gene: 6. The CDR3 runs to 13 residues. CDR3 residues: CASGRQGTYEQYF. The CDR3 nucleotides read TGTGCCAGCGGACGACAGGGAACCTACGAGCAGTACTTC.

V usage is TRBV5-1 and J usage is TRBJ2-5; possible D gene TRBD1, 6 bases. The CDR3 sequence is 14 residues long. Trimming took 3 bases from V and 4 from J, leaving 13 bases between them. CDR1 SGHRS and CDR2 YFSETQ come from the germline V gene. The chain's CDR3 is CASSSRGWGETQYF. The CDR3 DNA reads TGCGCCAGCAGCTCCAGGGGATGGGGAGAGACCCAGTACTTC.

The V and J genes are TRBV7-3 and TRBJ2-2; TRBD2 agrees at 8 bases. This CDR3 is 17 amino acids long. Losses at the gene ends were 4 bases for V and 4 bases for J; bases not matched to a gene: 11. Germline CDR1 is SGHTA and CDR2 is FQGTGA. The CDR3 is CASSSRRGGASTGELFF. DNA of the CDR3: TGTGCCAGCAGCTCCCGTCGGGGGGGCGCAAGCACCGGGGAGCTGTTTTTT.

This clone was counted a few times. V usage is TRBV29-1 and J usage is TRBJ2-7, with 7 bases lining up with TRBD1. Germline values: CDR1 SQVTM, CDR2 ANQGSEA. The CDR3 has 12 amino acids. V gave up 5 bases and J gave up 2 bases; unmatched junction bases: 3. CDR3 sequence: CSVWDSTYEQYF. CDR3 bases: TGCAGCGTTTGGGACAGTACCTACGAGCAGTACTTC.

This clone has a single count. The chain employs TRBV9 and TRBJ2-3; D call uncertain. The CDR3 has 16 residues. Germline V gene data show CDR1 as SGDLS and CDR2 as YYNGEE. V was pared by 1 base and J by 2 bases, with 14 bases between. The CDR3, as DNA: TGTGCCAGCAGCGTAAGTCCTAGTCCTGCCACAGATACGCAGTATTTT. Translation gives CASSVSPSPATDTQYF.

This clone was counted a few times. This rearrangement joins TRBV29-1 to TRBJ1-1; D gene ambiguous. This CDR3 spans 12 amino acids. With 7 bases removed from V and 1 base from J, the gap between germline ends came to 10 bases. CDR1 is SQVTM and CDR2 is ANQGSEA in the germline V gene. The CDR3 DNA follows: TGCAGCGCAAAACAGTCGAACACTGAAGCTTTCTTT. Translated, it gives CSAKQSNTEAFF.

The chain employs TRBV6-6 and TRBJ1-1; 7 nucleotides line up with TRBD1. The CDR3 covers 15 residues. Losses at the gene ends were 6 bases for V and 4 bases for J; bases not matched to a gene: 11. Germline V gene sequence: CDR1 MNHNY, CDR2 SVGAGI (reference sequence). This CDR3 is CASSTETGSSTEAFF. The DNA for the CDR3 is TGTGCCAGCAGCACAGAGACAGGGAGTTCCACTGAAGCTTTCTTT.

This clone turned up a few times. CDR3 sequence reads: CAWSVLWGTGENYEQYF. The CDR3 DNA reads as TGTGCCTGGAGTGTCTTATGGGGGACAGGTGAAAACTACGAGCAGTACTTC. The chain recombines TRBV30 with TRBJ2-7, with 8 bases lining up with TRBD1. J gave up 3 bases and V 0 bases, and 13 bases lay outside the gene matches. The CDR3 consists of 17 residues. CDR1 is GTSNPN, CDR2 SVGIG, per germline (reference sequence).

There are a few counts of this clone. The genes are TRBV5-1 and TRBJ2-1; D remains ambiguous. Germline V gene data show CDR1 as SGHRS and CDR2 as YFSETQ. The CDR3 is made up of 14 amino acids. V was trimmed by 1 base and J by 0 bases, leaving 5 bases between them. CDR3 sequence (DNA): TGCGCCAGCAGCTTGACTGTCTCCTACAATGAGCAGTTCTTC. The encoded protein is CASSLTVSYNEQFF.

This chain connects TRBV6-5 to TRBJ2-7; 7 nucleotides align to TRBD1. The CDR3 has 13 amino acids. Trimming took 5 bases from V and 2 from J; bases not matched to a gene: 3. The germline gives CDR1 MNHEY, CDR2 SVGAGI. The CDR3 region has the DNA TGTGCCAGCAGTCGACAGGGACCCTACGAGCAGTACTTC. Translation: CASSRQGPYEQYF.

This clone was observed a handful of times. The chain couples TRBV25-1 to TRBJ1-1, with 9 bases aligning to TRBD1. The CDR3 is 15 residues long. The germline gives CDR1 MGHDK, CDR2 SYGVNS. V gave up 5 bases and J gave up 5 bases; unmatched junction bases: 9. The CDR3 protein is CASSSSTGGKTEAFF. The CDR3 nucleotides are TGTGCCAGCAGTTCATCTACAGGGGGCAAAACTGAAGCTTTCTTT.

V usage is TRBV29-1 and J usage is TRBJ2-5; 9 bases are a match to TRBD1. Per the germline V gene, CDR1 is SQVTM and CDR2 is ANQGSEA. V was clipped by 7 bases and J by 6 bases; unmatched bases: 12. CDR3 length: 14 residues. CDR3 nucleotide sequence: TGCAGCGCATTCTCCCCGGACAGGGGAAAGACCCAGTACTTC. Its protein is CSAFSPDRGKTQYF.

The CDR3 is CASSQPGHPQAYEQYF. CDR3 nucleotide sequence: TGCGCCAGCAGTCAACCCGGACATCCACAAGCCTACGAGCAGTACTTC. The chain has TRBV23-1 and TRBJ2-7; D might be TRBD1 (5 bases). TRBV23-1 falls under the ORF class, with uncertain function. The CDR3 has 16 amino acids. Trimming took off 2 bases at V and 2 bases at J, with 16 bases between the two ends.

This clone came up a few times. V usage is TRBV25-1 and J usage is TRBJ2-2; weak D call: TRBD1 (6 bases). Germline-derived CDR1 and CDR2 are MGHDK and SYGVNS. The CDR3 sequence is 12 residues long. The V gene lost 5 bases and the J gene lost 7 bases, with 8 bases spanning the gap. This CDR3 is CASSRGSGELFF. For the CDR3, the DNA is TGTGCCAGCAGTAGGGGGAGCGGGGAGCTGTTTTTT.

This clone was seen a handful of times. The chain couples TRBV18 to TRBJ2-2; a weak D match, TRBD1 (6 bases). The germline V gene encodes CDR1 KGHSH and CDR2 LQKENI. Between the trimmed V and J ends, which lost 1 base and 3 bases, there was a span of 6 bases. This CDR3 region has 14 residues. In nucleotides, the CDR3 is TGTGCCAGCTCACCACGACAGGACACCGGGGAGCTGTTTTTT. It codes for CASSPRQDTGELFF.

The CDR3 sequence is CSAGGQVEQFF. In nucleotides, the CDR3 is TGCAGTGCTGGGGGCCAGGTTGAGCAGTTCTTC. The chain combines TRBV20-1 with TRBJ2-1; possible D gene TRBD1, 6 bases. CDR3 length: 11 residues. V gave up 5 bases and J gave up 9 bases, with 11 bases separating them. Germline CDR1 is DFQATT and CDR2 is SNEGSKA (reference sequence).

This chain links TRBV4-3 with TRBJ1-1, with TRBD1 matching over 8 bases. V shed 3 bases, J shed 1 base, and the junction held 4 bases outside the gene matches. The germline V gene has CDR1 LGHNA and CDR2 YSLEER. The CDR3 has 15 residues. CDR3 DNA: TGCGCCAGCAGCCAGACAGGGGCGACGAACACTGAAGCTTTCTTT. It translates to CASSQTGATNTEAFF.